This T cell receptor beta chain originates from a study of long-term antiretroviral therapy in people with HIV. The immunoSEQ assay was v3.0, run at survey level. The method was immunoSEQ multiplex PCR; TCRdb's version includes in-frame clones alone and lacks a portion of them. The repertoire includes some 22,000 clones, 88% of them detected once, and approximately 5.9% sits in the top ten. General study points: Adherence to ART, viral resistance and therapy changes lacked any data. Post-ART samples showed increased diversity that remained below transplant donor control levels.

The germline V gene has CDR1 SGHRS and CDR2 YFSETQ. The CDR3 runs to 15 residues. V lost 3 bases to trimming and J lost 0 bases, with 12 bases between them. Turning to this clone: Antigen unknown.

The clonotype comes from a man in his sixties with HIV. V and J are TRBV5-1 and TRBJ1-1, with D perhaps TRBD1 (5 bases). Sequencing used unsorted PBMCs, obtained 0.6 years after starting antiretroviral therapy. The CDR3 region has the DNA TGCGCCAGCAGCTGGGACGCCGCCTTGAACACTGAAGCTTTCTTT. It translates to CASSWDAALNTEAFF. The whole variable domain, remainder taken from reference TRBV5-1 and TRBJ1-1, is KAGVTQTPRYLIKTRGQQVTLSCSPISGHRSVSWYQQTPGQGLQFLFEYFSETQRNKGNFPGRFSGRQFSNSRSEMNVSTLELGDSALYLCASSWDAALNTEAFFGQGTRLTVV.